A single sample is the source of the 18 T cell receptor beta chains below, sequenced in a study of cytomegalovirus exposure and HLA in healthy donors. Primers: 60 Vbeta forward and 13 Jbeta reverse. Clones were sequenced by immunoSEQ multiplex PCR, and TCRdb holds only the in-frame ones, with some missing. This sample lists approximately 40,000 clones; its ten largest clones have roughly 5.8%. Material for sequencing was PBMCs. All receptors come from a human donor in good health.

The chain uses TRBV5-1 and TRBJ1-1, with TRBD1 identical over 7 bases. The CDR3 extends over 15 amino acids. Trimming took 0 bases from V and 2 from J; bases not matched to a gene: 4. Germline-derived CDR1 and CDR2 are SGHRS and YFSETQ. The CDR3 nucleotides are TGCGCCAGCAGCTTGGCCGGGACAGACAACACTGAAGCTTTCTTT. This sequence encodes CASSLAGTDNTEAFF.

This rearrangement joins TRBV5-6 to TRBJ1-1; 8 bases are shared with TRBD1. V was pared by 4 bases and J by 11 bases, with 7 bases of the junction left unmatched. Germline assignment: CDR1 SGHDT and CDR2 YYEEEE. The CDR3 has 12 residues. The DNA of the CDR3 is TGTGCCAGCAGCCCTAGGACAGGGAACGCTTTCTTT. Translating gives CASSPRTGNAFF.

V is TRBV28 and J is TRBJ1-2, with unresolved D. The V and J ends lost 6 bases and 1 base respectively, with 3 bases between them. Germline V gene lookup returns CDR1 MDHEN and CDR2 SYDVKM. The CDR3 has 11 residues. CDR3: CASRLNYGYTF. The CDR3 coding sequence is TGTGCCAGCAGACTTAACTATGGCTACACCTTC.

J is TRBJ1-1 and V is TRBV14; no firm D call. CDR3 length equals 11 residues. V was clipped by 3 bases and J by 7 bases, with 6 bases between them. Germline V gene sequence: CDR1 SGHDN, CDR2 FVKESK. The CDR3 sequence is CASSQGSEAFF. CDR3 sequence (DNA): TGTGCCAGCAGCCAGGGGAGTGAAGCTTTCTTT.

The chain recombines TRBV29-1 with TRBJ1-2; no definite D call. The CDR3 loop spans 13 amino acids. The V and J ends lost 2 bases and 4 bases respectively, with 11 bases between them. From germline, CDR1 is SQVTM and CDR2 ANQGSEA. The CDR3: CSVENRVGYGYTF. In DNA form, the CDR3 reads TGCAGCGTTGAAAACAGAGTTGGCTATGGCTACACCTTC.

The chain recombines TRBV7-9 with TRBJ2-7; 9 bases are shared with TRBD1. This CDR3 has 15 residues. J gave up 4 bases and V 5 bases, and 9 bases lay outside the gene matches. The germline V gene has CDR1 SEHNR and CDR2 FQNEAQ (reference sequence). This CDR3 is CASSPGTGMRYEQYF. The CDR3 region has the DNA TGTGCCAGCAGCCCAGGGACAGGGATGAGGTACGAGCAGTACTTC.

CDR3 nucleotides: TGTGCCAGCATCCGACTAGCGGGGGGTACTAGCACAGATACGCAGTATTTT. The encoded protein is CASIRLAGGTSTDTQYF. The rearrangement joins TRBV27 to TRBJ2-3, with 13 bases matching TRBD2. This CDR3 comprises 17 residues. J lost 0 bases, V lost 7 bases, and 7 bases had no gene match. Germline CDR1 reads MNHEY; CDR2 reads SMNVEV (reference sequence).

The chain recombines TRBV10-3 with TRBJ2-3, with TRBD2 identical over 9 bases. With V trimmed by 4 bases and J by 6 bases, 5 bases remained unmatched. The germline gives CDR1 ENHRY, CDR2 SYGVKD. The CDR3 length is 14 residues. CDR3: CAISASGESDTQYF. The CDR3 DNA reads as TGTGCCATCAGTGCTAGCGGGGAGTCTGATACGCAGTATTTT.

The chain links TRBV5-1 to TRBJ1-4; D is unresolved. The V gene's germline CDR1 is SGHRS and CDR2 YFSETQ. Trimming cost V 5 bases and J 0 bases, with 8 bases left between them. CDR3 length equals 14 residues. CDR3 bases: TGCGCCAGCAGTTACTATACAACTAATGAAAAACTGTTTTTT. It yields the protein CASSYYTTNEKLFF.

The CDR3 coding sequence is TGTGCCAGCAGCCATTTAACGCAGGGCGCCACTGAAGCTTTCTTT. It encodes CASSHLTQGATEAFF. The chain combines TRBV7-9 with TRBJ1-1, with D perhaps TRBD1 (5 bases). Per germline, CDR1 SEHNR and CDR2 FQNEAQ (reference sequence). The CDR3 has 15 amino acids. Trimming cost V 5 bases and J 4 bases, with 17 bases left between them. The complete variable domain, with remaining parts taken from reference TRBV7-9 and TRBJ1-1, reads DTGVSQNPRHKITKRGQNVTFRCDPISEHNRLYWYRQTLGQGPEFLTYFQNEAQLEKSRLLSDRFSAERPKGSFSTLEIQRTEQGDSAMYLCASSHLTQGATEAFFGQGTRLTVV.

V usage is TRBV13 and J usage is TRBJ1-2, with D perhaps matching TRBD1 (5 bases). Germline values: CDR1 PRHDT, CDR2 FYEKMQ (reference sequence). V was shortened by 5 bases and J by 6 bases, with 13 bases between the two germline ends. This CDR3 contains 13 residues. CDR3 protein: CASSEGRSNGYTF. DNA for the CDR3: TGTGCCAGCAGCGAGGGGAGGTCGAATGGCTACACCTTC.

This sequence joins TRBV28 and TRBJ1-6; 7 nucleotides line up with TRBD1. Per the germline V gene, CDR1 is MDHEN and CDR2 is SYDVKM. The ends lost 2 bases at V and 9 bases at J; junction bases unmatched: 4. This CDR3 comprises 14 residues. The CDR3 coding sequence is TGTGCCAGCAGTTTAACAGGGGTGGGTTCACCCCTCCACTTT. Protein: CASSLTGVGSPLHF. The variable domain in full, with the rest retrieved from reference TRBV28 and TRBJ1-6, is DVKVTQSSRYLVKRTGEKVFLECVQDMDHENMFWYRQDPGLGLRLIYFSYDVKMKEKGDIPEGYSVSREKKERFSLILESASTNQTSMYLCASSLTGVGSPLHFGNGTRLTVT.

CDR3 in amino acids: CASNGKSRETQYF. The CDR3 region has the DNA TGTGCCAGCAACGGGAAAAGTAGGGAGACCCAGTACTTC. The chain has TRBV5-5 and TRBJ2-5, with a tentative D call TRBD2 (5 bases). V gave up 6 bases and J gave up 5 bases, with 14 bases separating them. This CDR3 region has 13 residues. Germline loops: CDR1 SGHKS, CDR2 YYEKEE (reference sequence).

J is TRBJ1-5 and V is TRBV19; a possible D gene is TRBD1 (5 bases). The CDR3 length is 16 residues. The germline CDR1 and CDR2 sequences are LNHDA and SQIVND (reference sequence). Trimming stripped 4 bases from V and 0 bases from J, with 13 bases between. The CDR3 bases are TGTGCCAGTAGTACGGGGACTGGCCGTAGCAATCAGCCCCAGCATTTT. Translation gives CASSTGTGRSNQPQHF.

This chain uses TRBV7-9 with TRBJ2-1; possible D gene TRBD2, 6 bases. CDR3 length: 14 amino acids. Trimming shortened V by 5 bases and J by 7 bases, and 15 bases separated the two germline ends. The germline CDR1 and CDR2 sequences are SEHNR and FQNEAQ (reference sequence). CDR3 sequence reads: CASSIPGDGNEQFF. The CDR3 DNA reads as TGTGCCAGCAGCATACCGGGGGACGGTAATGAGCAGTTCTTC.

This sequence joins TRBV5-8 and TRBJ1-5; 8 bases line up with TRBD1. The CDR3 extends over 15 amino acids. The V gene end was trimmed by 1 base and the J gene end by 2 bases; junction bases not matched to a gene: 2. Germline-derived CDR1 and CDR2 are SGHTS and YDEGEE. This chain's CDR3 is CASSLRGQGNQPQHF. DNA for the CDR3: TGTGCCAGCAGCTTGCGGGGACAGGGCAATCAGCCCCAGCATTTT.

This sequence joins TRBV18 and TRBJ1-2; TRBD1 matches at 9 bases. The CDR3 consists of 14 residues. CDR1 and CDR2 (germline): KGHSH, LQKENI. With V trimmed by 2 bases and J by 6 bases, 4 bases remained unmatched. The CDR3 sequence is CASSPSTGGNGYTF. CDR3 sequence (DNA): TGTGCCAGCTCACCATCCACAGGGGGCAATGGCTACACCTTC. The full variable domain, its missing parts supplied by reference TRBV18 and TRBJ1-2, is NAGVMQNPRHLVRRRGQEARLRCSPMKGHSHVYWYRQLPEEGLKFMVYLQKENIIDESGMPKERFSAEFPKEGPSILRIQQVVRGDSAAYFCASSPSTGGNGYTFGSGTRLTVV.

The chain has TRBV30 and TRBJ1-2; D possibly corresponds to TRBD1 (5 bases). The V gene's germline CDR1 is GTSNPN and CDR2 SVGIG (reference sequence). V was cut by 1 base and J by 2 bases, with 11 bases left in between. This CDR3 has 14 residues. This CDR3 is CAWSGPGRNYGYTF. The CDR3 DNA sequence: TGTGCCTGGAGTGGGCCAGGGAGGAACTATGGCTACACCTTC.